This T cell receptor (beta chain) was found in a study of beta chain features in type 1 diabetes. About the research overall: Healthy donors resembled patients in age, gender and cell yields. Findings and limits, study-wide: There was a moderate but significant shortening of TCRB CDR3s in all four CD4+ subsets of Type 1 diabetes patients. In type 1 diabetes patients, VDJ junctions had fewer insertions; deletions at these junctions were more frequent.

Isolated RNA was reverse transcribed in full, so expressed TCRB transcripts were sequenced. Assay used: immunoSEQ multiplex PCR; TCRdb lists only in-frame clones, some missing. Of 200,000 to 300,000 clones in the sample, around 9.9% are singletons; the top ten hold over 0.015%. Details on this clone: Its target is not known.

V shed 6 bases and J shed 10 bases, with 22 bases lying between them. Germline CDR1 MRHNA, CDR2 SNTAGT. The CDR3 is made up of 15 amino acids. Sequenced sample: naive CD4+ T cells from blood. This sequence joins TRBV6-4 and TRBJ2-1; maybe TRBD2 (6 bases). The TCR sequence derives from a man aged 30 to 45 with type 1 diabetes. The CDR3 sequence is CASSQWRGSFGEQFF. CDR3 DNA sequence: TGTGCCAGCAGCCAGTGGAGGGGCTCTTTTGGGGAGCAGTTCTTC.